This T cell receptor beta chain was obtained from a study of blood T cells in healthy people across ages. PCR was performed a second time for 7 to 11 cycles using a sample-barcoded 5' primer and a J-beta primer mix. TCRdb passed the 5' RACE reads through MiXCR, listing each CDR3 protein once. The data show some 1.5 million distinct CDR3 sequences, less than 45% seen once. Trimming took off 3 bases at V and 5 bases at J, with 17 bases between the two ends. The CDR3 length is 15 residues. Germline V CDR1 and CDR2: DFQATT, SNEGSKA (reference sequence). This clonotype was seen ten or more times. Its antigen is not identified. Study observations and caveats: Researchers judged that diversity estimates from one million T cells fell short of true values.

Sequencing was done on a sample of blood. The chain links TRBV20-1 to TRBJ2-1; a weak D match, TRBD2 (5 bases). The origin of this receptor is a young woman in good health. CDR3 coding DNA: TGCAGTGCTAGGAATTACGAGCGGAAACACAATGAGCAGTTCTTC. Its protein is CSARNYERKHNEQFF.